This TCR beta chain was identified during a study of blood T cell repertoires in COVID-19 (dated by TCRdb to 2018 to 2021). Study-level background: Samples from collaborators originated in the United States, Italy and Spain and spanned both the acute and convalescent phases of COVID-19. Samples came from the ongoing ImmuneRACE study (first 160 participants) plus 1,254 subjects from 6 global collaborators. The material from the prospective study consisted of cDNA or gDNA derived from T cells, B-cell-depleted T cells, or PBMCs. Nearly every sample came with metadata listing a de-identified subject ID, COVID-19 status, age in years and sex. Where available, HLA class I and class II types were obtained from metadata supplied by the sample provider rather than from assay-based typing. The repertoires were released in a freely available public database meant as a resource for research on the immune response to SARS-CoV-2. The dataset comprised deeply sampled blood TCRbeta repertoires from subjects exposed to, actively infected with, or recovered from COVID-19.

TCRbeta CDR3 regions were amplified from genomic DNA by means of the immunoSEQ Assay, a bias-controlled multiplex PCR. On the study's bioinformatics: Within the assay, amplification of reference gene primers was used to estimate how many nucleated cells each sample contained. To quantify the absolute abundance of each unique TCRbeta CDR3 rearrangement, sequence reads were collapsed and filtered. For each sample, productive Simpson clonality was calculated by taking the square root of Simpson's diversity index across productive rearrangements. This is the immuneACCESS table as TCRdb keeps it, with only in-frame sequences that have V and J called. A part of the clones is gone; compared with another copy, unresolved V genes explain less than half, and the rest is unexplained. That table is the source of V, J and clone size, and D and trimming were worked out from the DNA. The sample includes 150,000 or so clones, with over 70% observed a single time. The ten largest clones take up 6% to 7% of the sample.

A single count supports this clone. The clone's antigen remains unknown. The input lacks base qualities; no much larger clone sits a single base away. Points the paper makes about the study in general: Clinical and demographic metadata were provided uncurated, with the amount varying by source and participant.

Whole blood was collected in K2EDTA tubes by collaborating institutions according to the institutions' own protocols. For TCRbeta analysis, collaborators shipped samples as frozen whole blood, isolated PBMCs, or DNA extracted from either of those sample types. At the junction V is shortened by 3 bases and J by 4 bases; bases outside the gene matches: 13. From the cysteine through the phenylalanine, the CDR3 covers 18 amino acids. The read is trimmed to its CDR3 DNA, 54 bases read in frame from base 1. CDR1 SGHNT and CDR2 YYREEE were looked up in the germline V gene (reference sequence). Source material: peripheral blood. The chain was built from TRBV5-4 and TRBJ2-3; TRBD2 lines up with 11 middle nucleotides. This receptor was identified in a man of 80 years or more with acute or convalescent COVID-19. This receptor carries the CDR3 CASSSGRGVAGGPDTQYF. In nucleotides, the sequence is TGTGCCAGCAGCTCCGGAAGGGGCGTAGCGGGGGGGCCAGATACGCAGTATTTT. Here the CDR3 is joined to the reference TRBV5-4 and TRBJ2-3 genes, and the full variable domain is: ETGVTQSPTHLIKTRGQQVTLRCSSQSGHNTVSWYQQALGQGPQFIFQYYREEENGRGNFPPRFSGLQFPNYSSELNVNALELDDSALYLCASSSGRGVAGGPDTQYFGPGTRLTVL.